This T cell receptor (beta chain) was sequenced for a study of CD8 T cells in Susac syndrome. After removal of 4 bases from V and 2 bases from J, the junction contained 4 bases not matched to a gene. The CDR3 is 14 amino acids. From germline, CDR1 is GTSNPN and CDR2 SVGIG (reference sequence). After extraction with the RNeasy kit, about 0.45 to 1 ug of the RNA was reverse transcribed using random hexamers. TCRdb itself ran the immunoSEQ multiplex PCR reads through MiXCR, one entry per CDR3 protein. The sample carries just over 150,000 distinct CDR3 sequences, around 96% recorded once. V usage is TRBV30 and J usage is TRBJ2-7, with 11 bases aligning to TRBD2. The receptor was isolated from a human donor with multiple sclerosis. Material for sequencing was CD8+ T cells from PBMCs. The CDR3 nucleotides read TGTGCCTGGACTAGCGGGGGGCTACCCTACGAGCAGTACTTC. Translated: CAWTSGGLPYEQYF.